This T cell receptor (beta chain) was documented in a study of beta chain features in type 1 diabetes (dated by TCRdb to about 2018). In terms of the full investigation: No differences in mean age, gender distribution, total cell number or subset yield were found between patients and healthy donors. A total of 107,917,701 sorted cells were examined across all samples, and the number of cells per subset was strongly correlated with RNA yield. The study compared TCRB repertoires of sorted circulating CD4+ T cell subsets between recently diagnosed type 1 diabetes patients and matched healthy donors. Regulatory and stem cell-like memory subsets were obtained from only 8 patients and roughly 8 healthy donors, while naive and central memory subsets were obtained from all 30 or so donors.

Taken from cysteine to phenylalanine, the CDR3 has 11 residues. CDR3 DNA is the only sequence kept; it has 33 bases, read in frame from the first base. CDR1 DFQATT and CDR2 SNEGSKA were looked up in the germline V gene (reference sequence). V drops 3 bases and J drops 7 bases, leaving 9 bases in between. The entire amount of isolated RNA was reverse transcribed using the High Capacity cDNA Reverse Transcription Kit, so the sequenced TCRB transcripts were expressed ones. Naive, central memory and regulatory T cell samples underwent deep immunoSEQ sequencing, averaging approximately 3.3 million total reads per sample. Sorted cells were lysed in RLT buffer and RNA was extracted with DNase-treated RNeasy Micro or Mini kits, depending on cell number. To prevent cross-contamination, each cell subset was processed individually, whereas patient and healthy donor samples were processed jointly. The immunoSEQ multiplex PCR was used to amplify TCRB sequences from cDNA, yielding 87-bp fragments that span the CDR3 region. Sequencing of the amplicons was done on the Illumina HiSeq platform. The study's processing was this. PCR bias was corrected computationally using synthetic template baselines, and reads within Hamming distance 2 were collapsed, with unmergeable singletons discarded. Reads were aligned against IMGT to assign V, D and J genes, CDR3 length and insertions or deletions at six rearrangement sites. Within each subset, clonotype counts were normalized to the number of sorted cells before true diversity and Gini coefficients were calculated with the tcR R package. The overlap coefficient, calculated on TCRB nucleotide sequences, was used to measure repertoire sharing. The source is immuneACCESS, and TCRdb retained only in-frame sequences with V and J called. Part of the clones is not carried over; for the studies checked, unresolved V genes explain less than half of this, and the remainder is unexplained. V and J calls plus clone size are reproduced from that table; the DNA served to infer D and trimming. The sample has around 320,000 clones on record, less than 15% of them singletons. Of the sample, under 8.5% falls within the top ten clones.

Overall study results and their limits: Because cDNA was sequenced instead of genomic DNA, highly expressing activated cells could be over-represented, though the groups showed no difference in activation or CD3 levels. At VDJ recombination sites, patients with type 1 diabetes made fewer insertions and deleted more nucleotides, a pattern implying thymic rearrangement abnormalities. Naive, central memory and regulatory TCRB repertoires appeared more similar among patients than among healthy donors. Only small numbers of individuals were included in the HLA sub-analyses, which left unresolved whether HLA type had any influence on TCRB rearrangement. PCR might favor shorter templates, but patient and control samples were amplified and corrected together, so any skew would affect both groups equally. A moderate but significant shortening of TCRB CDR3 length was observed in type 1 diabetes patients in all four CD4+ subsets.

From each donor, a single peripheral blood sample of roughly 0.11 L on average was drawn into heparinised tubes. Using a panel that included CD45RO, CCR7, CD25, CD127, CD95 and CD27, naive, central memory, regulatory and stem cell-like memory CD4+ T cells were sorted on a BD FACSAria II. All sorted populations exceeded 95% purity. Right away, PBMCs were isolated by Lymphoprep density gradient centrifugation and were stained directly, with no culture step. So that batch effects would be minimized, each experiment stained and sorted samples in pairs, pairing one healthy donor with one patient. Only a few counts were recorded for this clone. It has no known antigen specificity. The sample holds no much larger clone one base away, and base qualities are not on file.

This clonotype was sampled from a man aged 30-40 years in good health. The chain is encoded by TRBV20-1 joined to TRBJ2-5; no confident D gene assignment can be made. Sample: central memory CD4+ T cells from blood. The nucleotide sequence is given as TGCAGTGCTAGTACAGCGTCGACCCAGTACTTC. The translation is CSASTASTQYF.